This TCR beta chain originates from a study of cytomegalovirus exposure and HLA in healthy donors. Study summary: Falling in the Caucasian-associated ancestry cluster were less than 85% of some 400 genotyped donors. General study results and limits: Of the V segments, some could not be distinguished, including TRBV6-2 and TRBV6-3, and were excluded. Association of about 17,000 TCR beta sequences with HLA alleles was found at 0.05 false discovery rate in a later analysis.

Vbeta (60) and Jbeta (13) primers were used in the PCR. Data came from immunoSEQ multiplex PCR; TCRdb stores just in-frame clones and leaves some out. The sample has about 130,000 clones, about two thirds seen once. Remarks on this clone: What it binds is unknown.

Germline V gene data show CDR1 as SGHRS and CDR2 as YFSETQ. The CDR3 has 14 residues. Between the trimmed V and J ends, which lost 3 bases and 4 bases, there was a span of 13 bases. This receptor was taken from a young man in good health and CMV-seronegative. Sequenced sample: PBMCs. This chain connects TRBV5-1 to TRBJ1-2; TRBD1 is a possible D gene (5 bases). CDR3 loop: CASSSRWGGYGYTF. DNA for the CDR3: TGCGCCAGCAGCTCGAGGTGGGGCGGCTATGGCTACACCTTC.